The 21 T cell receptor beta chains presented below share a single source sample, sequenced in a study of vaccination effects on CD4 cells after COVID-19. Following 10 days of culture, CD4+ T cells were isolated. Vaccination of participants consisted of two doses of either the BNT162b2 or mRNA-1273 vaccine. Their target antigens are unknown. Assay used: immunoSEQ multiplex PCR; TCRdb lists only in-frame clones, some missing. The table has fewer than 75,000 clones, less than 80% seen once. The sequencing used CD4+ T cells from PBMCs cultured without peptide, collected after COVID-19 vaccination. These receptors came from a human donor who received a COVID-19 vaccine.

This chain joins TRBV5-4 and TRBJ1-1, with 8 bases fitting TRBD1. The trim removed 4 bases at V and 1 base at J, leaving 6 bases unmatched. Germline V gives CDR1 SGHNT, CDR2 YYREEE (reference sequence). This CDR3 has 15 amino acids. The CDR3 sequence is CASSTGQGRNTEAFF. DNA of the CDR3: TGTGCCAGCAGCACTGGACAGGGCAGGAACACTGAAGCTTTCTTT.

V gene TRBV30 combines with J gene TRBJ1-1; D is possibly TRBD1 (5 bases). The CDR3 covers 14 residues. Germline V gene lookup returns CDR1 GTSNPN and CDR2 SVGIG (reference sequence). Deletions cut 4 bases from V and 0 bases from J, with 12 bases between. CDR3 bases: TGTGCCTGGAACTCCGGGACCATGAACACTGAAGCTTTCTTT. Encoded protein: CAWNSGTMNTEAFF.

This sequence joins TRBV5-5 and TRBJ2-5; 7 bases fit TRBD2. From germline, CDR1 is SGHKS and CDR2 YYEKEE (reference sequence). Losses at the gene ends were 0 bases for V and 5 bases for J; bases not matched to a gene: 4. This CDR3 comprises 14 residues. The CDR3 nucleotides are TGTGCCAGCAGCTTGGAGGGGAGGGCGGAGACCCAGTACTTC. It encodes CASSLEGRAETQYF.

The rearrangement joins TRBV19 to TRBJ2-3; 8 nucleotides agree with TRBD1. Germline V gene lookup returns CDR1 LNHDA and CDR2 SQIVND (reference sequence). The CDR3 extends over 14 amino acids. V lost 6 bases, J lost 0 bases, and 2 bases stayed unmatched. The CDR3 DNA sequence: TGTGCCAGTAGGACAGGGGCGAGCACAGATACGCAGTATTTT. Its translation is CASRTGASTDTQYF.

The table lists this clone with a count of one. The V call is TRBV24-1, the J call TRBJ1-1; D might be TRBD1 (6 bases). CDR1 is KGHDR, CDR2 SFDVKD, per germline. The CDR3 covers 13 residues. Trimming pared 9 bases from V and 1 base from J, leaving 11 bases between. The CDR3 region has the DNA TGTGCCACCCGAAAACAGGGGAACACTGAAGCTTTCTTT. Translating it yields CATRKQGNTEAFF.

V usage is TRBV6-5 and J usage is TRBJ1-3; D gene ambiguous. Trimming took 5 bases from V and 0 from J, leaving 2 bases between them. From germline, CDR1 is MNHEY and CDR2 SVGAGI. The CDR3 extends over 12 amino acids. The CDR3 bases are TGTGCCAGCAGTACCTCTGGAAACACCATATATTTT. Its protein is CASSTSGNTIYF.

The CDR3 spells CASSLRKKQFF. The CDR3 coding sequence is TGTGCCAGCAGCTTGAGGAAAAAACAGTTCTTC. This chain uses TRBV5-4 with TRBJ2-1; no firm D call. The CDR3 has 11 residues. Germline loops: CDR1 SGHNT, CDR2 YYREEE (reference sequence). V gave up 1 base and J gave up 13 bases, with 9 bases separating them.

CDR3: CASSLDHVVENYGYTF. As DNA, the CDR3 is TGTGCCAGCAGCTTAGATCACGTCGTAGAGAACTATGGCTACACCTTC. The rearrangement joins TRBV11-2 to TRBJ1-2; D gene ambiguous. Germline assignment: CDR1 SGHAT and CDR2 FQNNGV. Trimming took off 0 bases at V and 2 bases at J, with 13 bases between the two ends. This CDR3 spans 16 amino acids. Full variable domain (remainder filled in from reference TRBV11-2 and TRBJ1-2): EAGVAQSPRYKIIEKRQSVAFWCNPISGHATLYWYQQILGQGPKLLIQFQNNGVVDDSQLPKDRFSAERLKGVDSTLKIQPAKLEDSAVYLCASSLDHVVENYGYTFGSGTRLTVV.

The chain is built from TRBV7-2 and TRBJ1-5; D is ambiguous. Germline CDR1 and CDR2: SGHTA and FQGNSA. Trimming shortened V by 3 bases and J by 4 bases, and 13 bases separated the two germline ends. The CDR3 is 15 amino acids. CDR3 in amino acids: CASSFSPGPNQPQHF. The CDR3 DNA reads as TGTGCCAGCAGCTTTTCACCGGGTCCTAATCAGCCCCAGCATTTT. Full variable domain (missing parts from reference TRBV7-2 and TRBJ1-5): GAGVSQSPSNKVTEKGKDVELRCDPISGHTALYWYRQSLGQGLEFLIYFQGNSAPDKSGLPSDRFSAERTGGSVSTLTIQRTQQEDSAVYLCASSFSPGPNQPQHFGDGTRLSIL.

The chain is built from TRBV5-8 and TRBJ2-7, with no clear D. Germline V lookup: CDR1 SGHTS, CDR2 YDEGEE. The V end lost 6 bases, the J end lost 2 bases, and 15 bases lay between the germline ends. The CDR3 runs to 14 residues. CDR3 loop: CASNIRRPPYEQYF. The CDR3, as DNA: TGTGCCAGCAACATACGACGGCCGCCCTACGAGCAGTACTTC.

The gene calls are TRBV19 and TRBJ2-3; D is unclear. Between the trimmed V and J ends, which lost 10 bases and 9 bases, there was a span of 23 bases. CDR3 length: 14 residues. The germline CDR1 and CDR2 sequences are LNHDA and SQIVND (reference sequence). Here the CDR3 reads CATSVPGVVETQYF. The CDR3 DNA reads as TGTGCCACTTCCGTCCCCGGAGTTGTAGAAACGCAGTATTTT. Full variable domain (outside the CDR3, taken from reference TRBV19 and TRBJ2-3): DGGITQSPKYLFRKEGQNVTLSCEQNLNHDAMYWYRQDPGQGLRLIYYSQIVNDFQKGDIAEGYSVSREKKESFPLTVTSAQKNPTAFYLCATSVPGVVETQYFGPGTRLTVL.

The V and J genes are TRBV19 and TRBJ2-2; 8 positions agree with TRBD1. J was trimmed by 4 bases and V by 6 bases; bases with no gene match: 4. The CDR3 extends over 14 amino acids. CDR1 and CDR2 (germline): LNHDA, SQIVND (reference sequence). DNA of the CDR3: TGTGCCAGTAGCTTCGGACAGGGCACCGGGGAGCTGTTTTTT. Its translation: CASSFGQGTGELFF.

V is TRBV18 and J is TRBJ2-1; tentative D call: TRBD2 (7 bases). Trimming pared 5 bases from V and 6 bases from J, leaving 14 bases between. Germline V lookup: CDR1 KGHSH, CDR2 LQKENI. CDR3 length: 14 residues. In DNA form, the CDR3 reads TGTGCCAGCTCAGAGACGGGGGGCCTCAATGAGCAGTTCTTC. It translates to CASSETGGLNEQFF.

The rearrangement links TRBV24-1 to TRBJ1-2, with a tentative D call TRBD1 (6 bases). Trimming left V 7 bases short and J 11 bases short, with 19 bases between. This CDR3 has 13 residues. CDR1 KGHDR and CDR2 SFDVKD come from the germline V gene. The CDR3 is CATSLRGGTPYTF. The CDR3 DNA is TGTGCCACCAGCCTGAGAGGGGGTACGCCTTACACCTTC.

The table lists this clone with a count of one. The rearrangement uses TRBV13 and TRBJ2-2, with TRBD2 matching 12 bases. CDR1 and CDR2 from the germline V gene are PRHDT and FYEKMQ (reference sequence). After removal of 2 bases from V and 5 bases from J, the junction contained 9 bases not matched to a gene. The CDR3 length is 18 residues. The CDR3 is CASSLRSSGGARTGELFF. CDR3 coding DNA: TGTGCCAGCAGCTTACGGTCTAGCGGGGGGGCCAGAACCGGGGAGCTGTTTTTT.

The J gene is TRBJ1-4, the V gene TRBV5-5, with D perhaps matching TRBD1 (6 bases). This CDR3 comprises 16 residues. The germline V gene encodes CDR1 SGHKS and CDR2 YYEKEE (reference sequence). The V and J ends lost 3 bases and 4 bases respectively, with 16 bases between them. The CDR3 is CASSSIRTANNEKLFF. DNA for the CDR3: TGTGCCAGCAGCTCGATCCGGACAGCTAATAATGAAAAACTGTTTTTT.

The CDR3 DNA is TGTGCCAGCAGCCGGTTGAGGGGGAATTCACCCCTCCACTTT. As protein: CASSRLRGNSPLHF. The J gene is TRBJ1-6, the V gene TRBV11-1, with D perhaps matching TRBD1 (6 bases). The ends were cut back, 5 bases at V and 7 bases at J, with 12 bases in the middle. The CDR3 has 14 residues. Looked up from germline, CDR1 is SGHAT and CDR2 is FQDESV (reference sequence).

This clone appeared a few times. This chain uses TRBV18 with TRBJ1-5; D perhaps matches TRBD1 (6 bases). The germline V gene encodes CDR1 KGHSH and CDR2 LQKENI. V shed 4 bases and J shed 1 base, with 11 bases lying between them. The CDR3 loop spans 15 amino acids. The CDR3: CASSLQGASNQPQHF. DNA of the CDR3: TGTGCCAGCTCACTACAGGGAGCCAGCAATCAGCCCCAGCATTTT.

The rearrangement links TRBV5-1 to TRBJ1-4; D gene uncertain. CDR1 is SGHRS and CDR2 is YFSETQ in the germline V gene. Trimming pared 0 bases from V and 2 bases from J, leaving 2 bases between. The CDR3 loop spans 13 amino acids. The CDR3 nucleotides read TGCGCCAGCAGCTTGGATACTAATGAAAAACTGTTTTTT. Its translation: CASSLDTNEKLFF.

The CDR3 DNA sequence: TGTGCCAGTAGTCCCCCTTGGACCCCGCCCACCGGGGAGCTGTTTTTT. Its protein is CASSPPWTPPTGELFF. J is TRBJ2-2 and V is TRBV19; D call uncertain. Per germline, CDR1 LNHDA and CDR2 SQIVND (reference sequence). Trimming cost V 5 bases and J 4 bases, with 17 bases left between them. CDR3 length: 16 amino acids.

V and J are TRBV6-6 and TRBJ1-2; D not certain. The CDR3 sequence is 13 residues long. V lost 5 bases and J lost 1, with 8 bases in between. From germline, CDR1 is MNHNY and CDR2 SVGAGI (reference sequence). CDR3 nucleotide sequence: TGTGCCAGCAGTCCTCAGGTTAACTATGGCTACACCTTC. Its translation is CASSPQVNYGYTF.